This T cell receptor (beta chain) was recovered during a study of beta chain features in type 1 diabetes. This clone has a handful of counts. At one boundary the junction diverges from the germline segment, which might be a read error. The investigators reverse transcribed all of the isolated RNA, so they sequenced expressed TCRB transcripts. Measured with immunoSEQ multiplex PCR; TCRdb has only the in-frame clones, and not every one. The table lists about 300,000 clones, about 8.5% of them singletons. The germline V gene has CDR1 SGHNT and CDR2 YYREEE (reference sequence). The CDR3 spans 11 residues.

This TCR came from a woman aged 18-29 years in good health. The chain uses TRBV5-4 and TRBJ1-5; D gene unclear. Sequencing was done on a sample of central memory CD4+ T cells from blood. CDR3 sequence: CASSLLQTRDF. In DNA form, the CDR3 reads TGTGCCAGCAGCTTGCTTCAAACGAGGGATTTT.